One and the same sample provided the 32 T cell receptor beta chains below, sequenced in a study of T cell repertoires in cytomegalovirus infection. TCRdb analysed the reads with MiXCR anew, one entry per CDR3 protein. Of roughly 860,000 distinct CDR3 sequences in the sample, less than 35% were seen once. The antigens these receptors bind are not known. The source was cultured CD8+ T cells from PBMCs, collected from culture after CMV antigen stimulation. All receptors come from a human donor in good health (CMV status not recorded). Some clones in this sample may be carry-over from other donors' samples.

This clonotype was observed a few times. This chain links TRBV29-1 with TRBJ2-4; TRBD2 agrees at 8 bases. Germline CDR1 reads SQVTM; CDR2 reads ANQGSEA. The CDR3 loop spans 15 amino acids. After removal of 8 bases from V and 2 bases from J, the junction contained 11 bases not matched to a gene. The CDR3 spells CSTSGGELSKNIQYF. The CDR3 DNA reads TGCAGCACCTCGGGGGGGGAGTTATCCAAAAACATTCAGTACTTC.

The CDR3 protein is CASTPGEGYTF. The CDR3 DNA reads as TGTGCCAGCACCCCGGGGGAAGGCTACACCTTC. This chain uses TRBV6-2 or TRBV6-3 with TRBJ1-2; D is possibly TRBD1 (5 bases). Germline V gives CDR1 MNHEY, CDR2 SVGEGT. This CDR3 has 11 amino acids. The V end was cut by 7 bases, the J end by 8 bases, with 11 bases between.

This clonotype was found many times. This sequence joins TRBV7-8 and TRBJ1-1; possibly TRBD1 for D (5 bases). V lost 5 bases to trimming and J lost 0 bases, with 13 bases between them. Germline V gene data show CDR1 as SGHVS and CDR2 as FQNEAQ. This CDR3 has 15 residues. The CDR3 coding sequence is TGTGCCAGCAGCCCCCCGGGACCCATGAACACTGAAGCTTTCTTT. The encoded protein is CASSPPGPMNTEAFF. Full variable domain (remainder filled in from reference TRBV7-8 and TRBJ1-1): GAGVSQSPRYKVAKRGQDVALRCDPISGHVSLFWYQQALGQGPEFLTYFQNEAQLDKSGLPSDRFFAERPEGSVSTLKIQRTQQEDSAVYLCASSPPGPMNTEAFFGQGTRLTVV.

There are many counts of this clonotype. The chain joins TRBV12-5 to TRBJ1-5; 9 bases align to TRBD1. CDR1 is LGHNT and CDR2 is FRNRAP in the germline V gene. This CDR3 is built from 14 residues. The J segment lost 4 bases and the V segment lost 5 bases, leaving 3 bases of the junction unmatched. The CDR3 nucleotides are TGTGCTAGTGGTCCAGGGACAGGGAATCAGCCCCAGCATTTT. Translated, it gives CASGPGTGNQPQHF.

V and J are TRBV6-2 or TRBV6-3 and TRBJ2-2; 11 nucleotides line up with TRBD1. In germline, CDR1 is MNHEY, CDR2 SVGEGT. The CDR3 runs 16 residues. J was trimmed by 6 bases and V by 6 bases; bases with no gene match: 9. The CDR3 DNA is TGTGCCAGCAGCCCAGGACAGGGGGCCCTCGCCGGGGAGCTGTTTTTT. The encoded protein is CASSPGQGALAGELFF.

This clonotype was seen a few times. The chain is built from TRBV11-2 and TRBJ1-4; D gene uncertain. Trimming pared 5 bases from V and 5 bases from J, leaving 15 bases between. CDR1 and CDR2 (germline): SGHAT, FQNNGV. This CDR3 spans 15 amino acids. CDR3 sequence reads: CASSPAERENEKLFF. In DNA, the CDR3 is TGTGCCAGCAGCCCCGCGGAGAGGGAGAATGAAAAACTGTTTTTT.

The J gene is TRBJ2-2, the V gene TRBV24-1; TRBD2 matches at 10 bases. The CDR3 runs to 18 residues. The ends lost 6 bases at V and 4 bases at J; junction bases unmatched: 13. Germline CDR1 reads KGHDR; CDR2 reads SFDVKD. The CDR3 spells CATSQTSGLSTGTGELFF. The CDR3 coding sequence is TGTGCCACCAGTCAGACTAGCGGGCTTTCTACGGGCACCGGGGAGCTGTTTTTT.

The V gene is TRBV4-1, the J gene TRBJ2-2; the D gene is possibly TRBD1 (5 bases). The CDR3 totals 16 residues. V gave up 0 bases and J gave up 0 bases, with 8 bases separating them. Germline values: CDR1 MGHRA, CDR2 YSYEKL. The CDR3 loop reads CASSQETGANTGELFF. The CDR3 coding sequence is TGCGCCAGCAGCCAAGAAACAGGAGCGAACACCGGGGAGCTGTTTTTT.

The chain is built from TRBV6-5 and TRBJ2-1; the D gene is possibly TRBD2 (6 bases). CDR3 length equals 17 residues. The V gene lost 2 bases and the J gene lost 2 bases, with 16 bases spanning the gap. Germline V lookup: CDR1 MNHEY, CDR2 SVGAGI. CDR3 DNA: TGTGCCAGCAGTTACCGGGGAGGTTTGGGCCCCTACAATGAGCAGTTCTTC. Protein product: CASSYRGGLGPYNEQFF.

In its sample, this clonotype was seen many times. The CDR3 region is CASASGAGTEAFF. Written as DNA, the CDR3 is TGTGCCAGCGCGTCGGGGGCAGGAACTGAAGCTTTCTTT. The chain uses TRBV7-3 and TRBJ1-1; TRBD1 is a possible D gene (6 bases). The germline gives CDR1 SGHTA, CDR2 FQGTGA. This CDR3 contains 13 residues. V lost 8 bases and J lost 5, with 15 bases in between.

The CDR3 bases are TGTGCCAGCAGCTTACGTCCGTATGATGCCCCTATTACAGGGCCTGAAGCTTTCTTT. Translated: CASSLRPYDAPITGPEAFF. The chain couples TRBV7-9 to TRBJ1-1, with D perhaps TRBD1 (6 bases). The CDR3 contains 19 residues. In germline, CDR1 is SEHNR, CDR2 FQNEAQ (reference sequence). Trimming took 2 bases from V and 6 from J, leaving 28 bases between them.

This clonotype showed up many times. The chain employs TRBV6-1 and TRBJ2-7; D gene uncertain. Germline V CDR1 and CDR2: MNHNS, SASEGT. The CDR3 is 14 residues long. Trimming shortened V by 1 base and J by 0 bases, and 7 bases separated the two germline ends. CDR3 amino acids: CASSEGGTSYEQYV. The CDR3 nucleotides are TGTGCCAGCAGTGAAGGAGGCACCTCCTACGAGCAGTACGTC.

The chain is built from TRBV5-6 and TRBJ1-2; no firm D call. There are 14 residues in the CDR3. Germline CDR1 SGHDT, CDR2 YYEEEE. V was trimmed by 0 bases and J by 5 bases, leaving 11 bases between them. CDR3 sequence reads: CASSLGDPAYGYTF. Written as DNA, the CDR3 is TGTGCCAGCAGCTTGGGGGATCCAGCTTATGGCTACACCTTC.

The genes are TRBV7-9 and TRBJ1-5; 7 positions match TRBD1. The CDR3 is made up of 15 amino acids. The V segment lost 3 bases and the J segment 6 bases; nucleotides outside the gene matches: 8. CDR1 and CDR2 (germline): SEHNR, FQNEAQ (reference sequence). DNA of the CDR3: TGTGCCAGCAGCTTGACAGGGAGTATGGGTCAGCCCCAGCATTTT. Its protein is CASSLTGSMGQPQHF.

The chain has TRBV7-2 and TRBJ1-5, with 9 nucleotides matching TRBD1. With V trimmed by 3 bases and J by 0 bases, 3 bases remained unmatched. The length of the CDR3 is 16 residues. Looked up from germline, CDR1 is SGHTA and CDR2 is FQGNSA. CDR3 in amino acids: CASSLDRGYSNQPQHF. As DNA, the CDR3 is TGTGCCAGCAGCTTGGACAGGGGTTATAGCAATCAGCCCCAGCATTTT.

This clonotype was detected ten times or more. The V gene is TRBV12-3 or TRBV12-4, the J gene TRBJ1-3, with D perhaps TRBD1 (5 bases). The V end lost 5 bases, the J end lost 2 bases, and 16 bases lay between the germline ends. The length of the CDR3 is 16 residues. CDR3 sequence reads: CASSPTPRVAGNTIYF. DNA of the CDR3: TGTGCCAGCAGTCCGACCCCCAGGGTAGCTGGAAACACCATATATTTT.

This clonotype has just a few counts. This chain uses TRBV20-1 with TRBJ2-2; D is perhaps TRBD2 (5 bases). This CDR3 is built from 13 residues. Germline lookup yields CDR1 DFQATT and CDR2 SNEGSKA (reference sequence). The V end was cut by 6 bases, the J end by 2 bases, with 10 bases between. CDR3 residues: CSALTGNTGELFF. The CDR3 DNA sequence: TGCAGTGCCCTGACGGGAAACACCGGGGAGCTGTTTTTT.

Concerning this clonotype: At one end, the junction sequence differs from germline, possibly due to a read error. The chain employs TRBV13 and TRBJ2-7, with D tentatively TRBD1 (6 bases). Germline V gene sequence: CDR1 PRHDT, CDR2 FYEKMQ (reference sequence). The length of the CDR3 is 17 residues. CDR3 DNA sequence: TGTGTCAGCAGCTCCACATACTTACAGGGTCTGACCTACGAGCAGTACTTC. Its translation: CVSSSTYLQGLTYEQYF.

The table lists this clonotype with a few counts. J is TRBJ1-1 and V is TRBV12-3 or TRBV12-4; D gene unclear. The V gene lost 3 bases and the J gene lost 10 bases, with 18 bases spanning the gap. CDR3 length: 14 residues. The CDR3 region has the DNA TGTGCCAGCAGTTTCAGACCTAAAGATCTGAGAGCTTTCTTT. Translation gives CASSFRPKDLRAFF.

The rearrangement uses TRBV24-1 and TRBJ2-1; maybe TRBD1 (6 bases). The CDR3 has 12 residues. The germline CDR1 and CDR2 sequences are KGHDR and SFDVKD. V lost 9 bases, J lost 9 bases, and 14 bases lay in between. Here the CDR3 reads CATSGQTSEQFF. The DNA for the CDR3 is TGTGCCACCTCGGGACAAACATCTGAGCAGTTCTTC.

The V gene is TRBV10-3, the J gene TRBJ2-7; a possible D gene is TRBD2 (5 bases). Germline CDR1 reads ENHRY; CDR2 reads SYGVKD. Trimming stripped 2 bases from V and 0 bases from J, with 11 bases between. This CDR3 region has 15 residues. The CDR3 loop reads CAISEVKAGSYEQYV. DNA for the CDR3: TGTGCCATCAGTGAGGTGAAGGCGGGCTCCTACGAGCAGTACGTC.

The chain carries TRBV28 and TRBJ1-4; 8 bases align to TRBD1. J lost 5 bases, V lost 7 bases, and 9 bases had no gene match. Looked up from germline, CDR1 is MDHEN and CDR2 is SYDVKM. The CDR3 has 15 amino acids. The CDR3 loop is CASNIPGGGNEKLFF. The CDR3 bases are TGTGCCAGCAACATCCCAGGGGGCGGAAATGAAAAACTGTTTTTT.

The gene calls are TRBV12-3 or TRBV12-4 and TRBJ1-2; D not certain. CDR3 length: 14 amino acids. V lost 5 bases, J lost 3 bases, and 13 bases lay in between. Here the CDR3 DNA reads TGTGCCAGCAGTCTCACCCCGGGATACTATGGCTACACCTTC. Encoded protein: CASSLTPGYYGYTF.

The rearrangement joins TRBV27 to TRBJ2-7; the D gene is possibly TRBD2 (6 bases). Germline V CDR1 and CDR2: MNHEY, SMNVEV (reference sequence). The CDR3 length is 13 residues. V was clipped by 5 bases and J by 3 bases, with 11 bases between them. CDR3 nucleotides: TGTGCCAGCAGTCTTACTAGCCGCTACGAGCAGTACTTC. Amino acids: CASSLTSRYEQYF.

The table lists this clonotype with a count of one. A much larger clone lies one base from this, so it may be a read error. The CDR3 DNA sequence: TGTGCCAGCAGCTTATCCCACACAGGGGGCTCCGGCTACACCTTC. Residues: CASSLSHTGGSGYTF. This rearrangement joins TRBV7-2 to TRBJ1-2; the match to TRBD1 covers 9 bases. V lost 2 bases and J lost 8; bases outside the gene matches: 9. CDR1 and CDR2 from the germline V gene are SGHTA and FQGNSA. This CDR3 spans 15 amino acids. The whole variable domain, filled in from reference TRBV7-2 and TRBJ1-2, reads GAGVSQSPSNKVTEKGKDVELRCDPISGHTALYWYRQSLGQGLEFLIYFQGNSAPDKSGLPSDRFSAERTGGSVSTLTIQRTQQEDSAVYLCASSLSHTGGSGYTFGSGTRLTVV.

The table lists this clonotype with a few counts. The rearrangement links TRBV7-9 to TRBJ1-1, with unresolved D. V was clipped by 3 bases and J by 4 bases, with 9 bases between them. Germline CDR1 reads SEHNR; CDR2 reads FQNEAQ (reference sequence). CDR3 length: 13 amino acids. In nucleotides, the CDR3 is TGTGCCAGCAGCTTCAGAAGCCCCACTGAAGCTTTCTTT. It translates to CASSFRSPTEAFF.

The rearrangement uses TRBV7-8 and TRBJ2-3; 8 nucleotides align to TRBD2. V trimming: 7 bases; J trimming: 5 bases; junction bases outside the gene matches: 14. This CDR3 spans 16 amino acids. The germline CDR1 and CDR2 sequences are SGHVS and FQNEAQ. This CDR3 reads CASTPRSGGLRDTQYF. The CDR3 region has the DNA TGTGCCAGCACCCCCAGATCGGGGGGGCTGAGAGATACGCAGTATTTT.

V is TRBV18 and J is TRBJ1-1; D uncertain. The CDR3 has 12 residues. From germline, CDR1 is KGHSH and CDR2 LQKENI. V dropped 2 bases and J dropped 11 bases, with 12 bases sitting between them. The CDR3 reads CASSPRSSGAFF. CDR3 sequence (DNA): TGTGCCAGCTCACCAAGGTCCAGTGGGGCTTTCTTT.

V usage is TRBV28 and J usage is TRBJ2-7; D may be TRBD1 (6 bases). The V and J ends lost 4 bases and 3 bases respectively, with 13 bases between them. Germline values: CDR1 MDHEN, CDR2 SYDVKM. The CDR3 consists of 14 residues. The CDR3: CASSYRQDRYEQYV. The CDR3 DNA follows: TGTGCCAGCAGTTACCGACAGGATCGCTACGAGCAGTACGTC.

The CDR3 region is CASSPVGGGGETQYF. In DNA form, the CDR3 reads TGTGCCAGCAGCCCCGTAGGTGGGGGCGGTGAGACCCAGTACTTC. The chain couples TRBV9 to TRBJ2-5; D is perhaps TRBD1 (6 bases). Germline-derived CDR1 and CDR2 are SGDLS and YYNGEE. With 4 bases removed from V and 5 bases from J, the gap between germline ends came to 18 bases. The CDR3 extends over 15 amino acids.

In this sample, this clonotype turned up many times. The chain combines TRBV7-2 with TRBJ2-5; D is undetermined. V shed 1 base and J shed 6 bases, with 9 bases lying between them. The CDR3 totals 13 residues. Germline assignment: CDR1 SGHTA and CDR2 FQGNSA. The CDR3 DNA is TGTGCCAGCAGCTTAGGTCTGGGGAAGACCCAGTACTTC. Translation gives CASSLGLGKTQYF. Using reference TRBV7-2 and TRBJ2-5 for the parts outside the CDR3, the full variable domain is GAGVSQSPSNKVTEKGKDVELRCDPISGHTALYWYRQSLGQGLEFLIYFQGNSAPDKSGLPSDRFSAERTGGSVSTLTIQRTQQEDSAVYLCASSLGLGKTQYFGPGTRLLVL.

This clonotype was observed a handful of times. The chain carries TRBV11-3 and TRBJ2-1, with 13 bases fitting TRBD2. This CDR3 region has 17 residues. The germline gives CDR1 SGHNT, CDR2 YENEEA. Unmatched junction bases numbered 11, after V lost 5 bases and J lost 7 bases. The CDR3 loop reads CASSSYTSGGASNEQFF. CDR3 sequence (DNA): TGTGCCAGCAGCAGCTATACTAGCGGGGGGGCCTCGAATGAGCAGTTCTTC.